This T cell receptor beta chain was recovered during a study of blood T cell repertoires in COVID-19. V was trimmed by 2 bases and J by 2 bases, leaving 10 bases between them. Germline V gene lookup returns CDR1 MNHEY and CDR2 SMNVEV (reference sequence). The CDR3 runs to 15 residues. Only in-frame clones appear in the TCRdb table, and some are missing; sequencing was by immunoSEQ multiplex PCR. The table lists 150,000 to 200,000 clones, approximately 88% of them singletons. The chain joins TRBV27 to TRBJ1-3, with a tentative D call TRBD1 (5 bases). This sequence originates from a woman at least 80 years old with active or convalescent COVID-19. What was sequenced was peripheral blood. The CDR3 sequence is CASSLGPGTGNTIYF. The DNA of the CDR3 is TGTGCCAGCAGTTTAGGGCCAGGGACTGGAAACACCATATATTTT.